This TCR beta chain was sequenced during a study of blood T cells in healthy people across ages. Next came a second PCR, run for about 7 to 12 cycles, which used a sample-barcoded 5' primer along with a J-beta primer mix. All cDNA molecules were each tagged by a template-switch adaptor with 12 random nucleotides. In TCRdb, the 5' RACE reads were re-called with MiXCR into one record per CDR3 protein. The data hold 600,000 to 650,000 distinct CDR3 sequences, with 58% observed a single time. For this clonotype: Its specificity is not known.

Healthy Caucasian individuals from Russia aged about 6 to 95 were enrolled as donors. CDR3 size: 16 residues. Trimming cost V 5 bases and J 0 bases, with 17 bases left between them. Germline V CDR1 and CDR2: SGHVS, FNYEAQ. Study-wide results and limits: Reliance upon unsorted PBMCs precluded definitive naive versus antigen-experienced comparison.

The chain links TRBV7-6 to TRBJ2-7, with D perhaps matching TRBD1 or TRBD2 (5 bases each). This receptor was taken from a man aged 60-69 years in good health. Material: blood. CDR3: CASSTPGTGNSYEQYF. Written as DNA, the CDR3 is TGTGCCAGCAGCACGCCCGGGACGGGGAACTCCTACGAGCAGTACTTC.